Below, one TCR beta chain is given with its context. What it binds is unknown. The PCR had 60 Vbeta and 13 Jbeta primers. The method was immunoSEQ multiplex PCR; TCRdb's version includes in-frame clones alone and lacks a portion of them. The repertoire holds roughly 180,000 clones, roughly 85% seen once, with around 15% in the top ten. The data were obtained in a study of cytomegalovirus exposure and HLA in healthy donors. Findings and caveats of the study: For cytomegalovirus status, the classifier reportedly gave diagnoses with high specificity and sensitivity. Most sequenced TCRs were rare (though some public TCRs occurred in many donors). The study designated fewer than 200 TCR beta chains cytomegalovirus-associated.

CDR3 size: 13 residues. The V end lost 3 bases, the J end lost 0 bases, and 6 bases lay between the germline ends. Looked up from germline, CDR1 is SGHKS and CDR2 is YYEKEE (reference sequence). This TCR was recovered from a man in his fifties in good health and CMV-seropositive. This rearrangement joins TRBV5-5 to TRBJ1-1; D unresolved. The sample was PBMCs. In nucleotides, the CDR3 is TGTGCCAGCAGCTCAGGAATGAACACTGAAGCTTTCTTT. Protein: CASSSGMNTEAFF. Full variable domain (rest looked up from reference TRBV5-5 and TRBJ1-1): DAGVTQSPTHLIKTRGQQVTLRCSPISGHKSVSWYQQVLGQGPQFIFQYYEKEERGRGNFPDRFSARQFPNYSSELNVNALLLGDSALYLCASSSGMNTEAFFGQGTRLTVV.